This T cell receptor beta chain was identified in a study of T cells in localized non-small cell lung cancer. Study-level findings and limits: When the top 100 tumor clones were examined, a median around 50 of them also appeared in the adjacent lung, which was paired and uninvolved.

The table came from immunoSEQ multiplex PCR; TCRdb's copy has only in-frame clones and leaves some out. Seen here are tens of thousands of clones, around 90% observed once, and the top ten hold around 16%. A word on this clone: Its target is not known.

The starting material was PBMCs, obtained before any cancer treatment. This clonotype was obtained from a female donor with stage II lung adenocarcinoma.

For the CDR3, the DNA is TGTGCCAGCAGACCCGGGACAGGGTCGACTGAAGCTTTCTTT. This encodes CASRPGTGSTEAFF. The rearrangement uses TRBV6-5 and TRBJ1-1; the match to TRBD1 covers 9 bases. In germline, CDR1 is MNHEY, CDR2 SVGAGI. The CDR3 runs to 14 residues. V dropped 6 bases and J dropped 5; count of bases not matched to a gene: 7.